The clone carrying this TCR beta chain occurred a few times. Its antigen remains unidentified. TCRdb keeps only in-frame clones here, not all; method: immunoSEQ multiplex PCR. The table lists around 5,600 clones, about 28% of them singletons. These data are taken from a study of T cells in localized non-small cell lung cancer. The germline gives CDR1 SGDLS, CDR2 YYNGEE. This CDR3 is 14 amino acids long. V lost 0 bases, J lost 4 bases, and 10 bases lay in between. Findings and caveats of the study: Appearance in adjacent lung was seen for a median around 55 of the top 100 tumor clones. Uninvolved neighboring lung showed the greatest T cell clonality, exceeding tumor. The study linked higher blood T cell density to longer overall survival. The tumor had only one region sequenced, so heterogeneity remains possible.

This clonotype was sampled from a female donor of 60 years or more with stage I lung adenocarcinoma. The chain employs TRBV9 and TRBJ1-2; D gene uncertain. Specimen: lung tumor tissue, collected before any cancer treatment. The CDR3 nucleotides read TGTGCCAGCAGCGTAGGGTGGGGAGCCTATGGCTACACCTTC. It is translated as CASSVGWGAYGYTF.